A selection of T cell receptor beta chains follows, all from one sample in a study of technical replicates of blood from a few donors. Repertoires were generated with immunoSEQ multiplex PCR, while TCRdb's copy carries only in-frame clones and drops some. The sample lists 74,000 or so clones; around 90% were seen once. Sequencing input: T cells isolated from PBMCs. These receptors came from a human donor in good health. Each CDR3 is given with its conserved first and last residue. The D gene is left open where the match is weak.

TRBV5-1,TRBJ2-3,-,CASRDRDTQYF
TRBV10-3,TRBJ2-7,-,CAIADSLTYEQYF
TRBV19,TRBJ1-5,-,CASNGGLNQPQHF
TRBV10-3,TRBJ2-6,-,CAISGLGGDSGANVLTF
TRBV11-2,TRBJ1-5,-,CASSLGGFQPQHF
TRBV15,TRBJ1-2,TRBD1,CATSRDVGGGYGYTF
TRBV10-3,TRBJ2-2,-,CAISEQANTGELFF
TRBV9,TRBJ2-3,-,CASSVGDWDTDTQYF
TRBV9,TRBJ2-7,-,CASSGSPGEQYF
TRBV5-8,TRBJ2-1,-,CASSLRYRRGEQFF
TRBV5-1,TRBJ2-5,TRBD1,CASSYGTEETQYF
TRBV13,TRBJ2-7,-,CASSHGSYEQYF
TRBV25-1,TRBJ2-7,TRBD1,CASSEYPRGLFYEQYF
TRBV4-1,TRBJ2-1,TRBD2,CASSRIAGVVYNEQFF
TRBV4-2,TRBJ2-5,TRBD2,CASSQGLGVSGSWQETQYF
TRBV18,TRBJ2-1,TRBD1,CASSTGVSSYNEQFF
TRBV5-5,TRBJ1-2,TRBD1,CASSVDGQGDYGYTF
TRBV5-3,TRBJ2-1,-,CARSEPGLFHNEQFF
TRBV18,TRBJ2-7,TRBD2,CASSPTGGSGIVYEQYF
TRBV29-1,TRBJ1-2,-,CSVGPILGYTF
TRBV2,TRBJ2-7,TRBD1,CASSESGTEIEYF
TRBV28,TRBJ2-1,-,CASTVASADSYNEQFF
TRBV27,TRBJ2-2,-,CASSSHNTGELFF
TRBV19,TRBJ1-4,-,CASTPGGTNEKLFF
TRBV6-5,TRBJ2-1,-,CASSRAGGTPEQFF
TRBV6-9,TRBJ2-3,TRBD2,CASSWMRGGPDTQYF